The 9 T cell receptor beta chains below were found in one sample sequenced in a study of human T cells and chemical hapten exposure. MiXCR, applied by TCRdb to the RACE reads, yields one record per CDR3 protein. The data show more than 150,000 distinct CDR3 sequences, about 25% seen once. Time point given: patch test 3, about 24 weeks after DPC sensitization. Treatment denoted: therapeutic diphenylcyclopropenone sensitization with weekly scalp DPC. The sequencing used whole blood, collected in connection with sensitization to the hapten diphenylcyclopropenone (DPC). These receptors were taken from a woman in her forties with alopecia areata. Some clones in this sample may be carry-over from other donors' samples.

This clonotype was counted only a few times. J is TRBJ2-1 and V is TRBV12-3 or TRBV12-4; TRBD2 agrees at 12 bases. With V trimmed by 6 bases and J by 9 bases, 12 bases remained unmatched. The CDR3 length is 16 residues. As DNA, the CDR3 is TGTGCCAGCAGCCCATCTCTAGCGGGAGGGGGTAGTGAGCAGTTCTTC. It encodes CASSPSLAGGGSEQFF.

A few counts support this clonotype. The rearrangement links TRBV7-2 to TRBJ2-7; TRBD2 matches at 7 bases. CDR3 length equals 15 residues. Germline V lookup: CDR1 SGHTA, CDR2 FQGNSA. Trimming removed 1 base from V and 5 bases from J; junction bases left unmatched: 8. The DNA of the CDR3 is TGTGCCAGCAGCTTAGTCGGGGAGGGTTCCCACGAGCAGTACTTC. Residues: CASSLVGEGSHEQYF.

The chain combines TRBV27 with TRBJ2-7, with a possible D match to TRBD2 (6 bases). The CDR3 has 12 amino acids. From germline, CDR1 is MNHEY and CDR2 SMNVEV (reference sequence). Trimming took 6 bases from V and 7 from J, leaving 13 bases between them. In nucleotides, the CDR3 is TGTGCCAGCAGCCCCGCAGCGGGTGAGCAGTACTTC. This encodes CASSPAAGEQYF.

This clonotype was counted between two and nine times. The chain recombines TRBV12-3 or TRBV12-4 with TRBJ2-7, with 9 bases lining up with TRBD1. V was pared by 9 bases and J by 6 bases, with 3 bases of the junction left unmatched. This CDR3 is built from 11 residues. The CDR3 DNA reads TGTGCCAGGGGACAGGGCCCCGAGCAGTACTTC. This gives the protein CARGQGPEQYF.

This clonotype showed up just a few times. The chain combines TRBV7-2 with TRBJ1-1; TRBD1 matches 8 bases. V lost 3 bases, J lost 4 bases, and 4 bases stayed unmatched. Germline V gene sequence: CDR1 SGHTA, CDR2 FQGNSA. The CDR3 spans 14 residues. CDR3 nucleotide sequence: TGTGCCAGCAGCTTTGGGACAGGTCGCACTGAAGCTTTCTTT. Protein product: CASSFGTGRTEAFF.

This clonotype was seen more than once but under ten times. The chain couples TRBV4-2 to TRBJ2-5; 7 positions agree with TRBD1. The V gene's germline CDR1 is LGHNA and CDR2 YNFKEQ. V dropped 3 bases and J dropped 1; count of bases not matched to a gene: 5. The CDR3 is 15 residues long. CDR3 amino acids: CASSQLGTVQETQYF. CDR3 DNA: TGTGCCAGCAGCCAGTTAGGGACAGTCCAAGAGACCCAGTACTTC.

This clonotype was counted a few times. The CDR3 is CASSLSSVTYNEQFF. CDR3 nucleotide sequence: TGTGCCAGCAGCCTAAGTAGCGTAACCTACAATGAGCAGTTCTTC. V is TRBV7-2 and J is TRBJ2-1, with a weak D call TRBD2 (5 bases). V lost 5 bases and J lost 2, with 13 bases in between. Germline CDR1 is SGHTA and CDR2 is FQGNSA. This CDR3 is 15 amino acids long.

This chain links TRBV24-1 with TRBJ2-1; 8 bases align to TRBD1. Germline-derived CDR1 and CDR2 are KGHDR and SFDVKD. This CDR3 is 13 amino acids long. V was pared by 9 bases and J by 4 bases, with 4 bases of the junction left unmatched. Here the CDR3 reads CATAGTGYNEQFF. In nucleotides, the CDR3 is TGTGCCACCGCTGGGACAGGTTACAATGAGCAGTTCTTC.

The chain employs TRBV29-1 and TRBJ2-1, with 11 bases lining up with TRBD1. The germline CDR1 and CDR2 sequences are SQVTM and ANQGSEA. There are 17 residues in the CDR3. V trimming: 7 bases; J trimming: 0 bases; junction bases outside the gene matches: 11. CDR3 sequence: CSGAGQGDTSSYNEQFF. The CDR3 DNA reads as TGCAGCGGGGCGGGACAGGGGGATACTAGCTCCTACAATGAGCAGTTCTTC.